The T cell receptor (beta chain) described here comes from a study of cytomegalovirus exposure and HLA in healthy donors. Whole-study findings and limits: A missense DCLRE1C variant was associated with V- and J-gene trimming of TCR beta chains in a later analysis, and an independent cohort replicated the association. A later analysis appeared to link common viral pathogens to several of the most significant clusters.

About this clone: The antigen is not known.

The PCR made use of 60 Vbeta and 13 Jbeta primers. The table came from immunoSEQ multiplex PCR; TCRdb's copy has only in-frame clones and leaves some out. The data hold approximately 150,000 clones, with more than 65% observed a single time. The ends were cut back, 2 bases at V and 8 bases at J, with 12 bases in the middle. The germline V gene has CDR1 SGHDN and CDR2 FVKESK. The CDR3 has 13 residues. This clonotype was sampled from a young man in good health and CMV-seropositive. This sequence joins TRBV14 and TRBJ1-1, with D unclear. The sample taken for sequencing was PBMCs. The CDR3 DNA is TGTGCCAGCAGCCAACTCGACACCGCCGAAGCTTTCTTT. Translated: CASSQLDTAEAFF.